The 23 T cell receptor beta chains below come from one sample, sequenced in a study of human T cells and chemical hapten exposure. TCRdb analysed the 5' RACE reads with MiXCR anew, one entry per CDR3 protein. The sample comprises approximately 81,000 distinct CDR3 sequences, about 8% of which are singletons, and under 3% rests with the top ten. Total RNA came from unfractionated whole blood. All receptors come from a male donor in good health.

DNA for the CDR3: TGTGCCACCGACCAGGGGGCGCTGGGCACTGAAGCTTTCTTT. This encodes CATDQGALGTEAFF. This chain joins TRBV6-2 or TRBV6-3 and TRBJ1-1; 8 positions agree with TRBD1. V dropped 10 bases and J dropped 4; count of bases not matched to a gene: 11. This CDR3 region has 14 residues. CDR1 is MNHEY, CDR2 SVGEGT, per germline.

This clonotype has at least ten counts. The CDR3 reads CASSQAGENEQFF. The CDR3 DNA follows: TGTGCCAGCAGCCAAGCGGGCGAAAATGAGCAGTTCTTC. The chain combines TRBV3-1 with TRBJ2-1; no clear D. Germline CDR1 and CDR2: LGHDT and YNNKEL (reference sequence). The V end was cut by 1 base, the J end by 7 bases, with 8 bases between. The CDR3 extends over 13 amino acids.

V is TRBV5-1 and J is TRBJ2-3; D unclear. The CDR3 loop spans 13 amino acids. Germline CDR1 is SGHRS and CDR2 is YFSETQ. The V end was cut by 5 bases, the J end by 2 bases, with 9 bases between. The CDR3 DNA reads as TGCGCCAGCAGGGCTTCTGACACAGATACGCAGTATTTT. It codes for CASRASDTDTQYF.

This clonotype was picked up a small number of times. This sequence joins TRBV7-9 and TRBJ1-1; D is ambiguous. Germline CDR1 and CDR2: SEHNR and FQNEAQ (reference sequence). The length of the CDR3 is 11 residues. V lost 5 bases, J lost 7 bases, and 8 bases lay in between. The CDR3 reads CASSTTGEAFF. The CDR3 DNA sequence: TGTGCCAGCAGCACGACCGGTGAAGCTTTCTTT.

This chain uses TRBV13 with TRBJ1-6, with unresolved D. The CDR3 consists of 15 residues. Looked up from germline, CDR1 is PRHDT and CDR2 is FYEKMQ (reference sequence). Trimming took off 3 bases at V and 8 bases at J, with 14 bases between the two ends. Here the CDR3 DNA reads TGTGCCAGCAGCTTCGGCGGACCCCCGGATTCACCCCTCCACTTT. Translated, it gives CASSFGGPPDSPLHF.

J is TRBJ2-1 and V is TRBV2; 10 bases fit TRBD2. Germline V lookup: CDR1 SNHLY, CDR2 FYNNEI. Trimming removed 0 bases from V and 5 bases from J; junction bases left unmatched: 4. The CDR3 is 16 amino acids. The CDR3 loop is CASSEARTSGNNEQFF. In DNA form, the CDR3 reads TGTGCCAGCAGTGAAGCGAGGACTAGCGGAAACAATGAGCAGTTCTTC.

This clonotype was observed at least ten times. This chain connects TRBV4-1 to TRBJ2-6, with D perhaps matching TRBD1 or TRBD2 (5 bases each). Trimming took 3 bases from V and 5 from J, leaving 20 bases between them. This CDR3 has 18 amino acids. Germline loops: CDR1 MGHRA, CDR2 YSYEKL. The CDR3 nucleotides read TGCGCCAGCAGCCAGACCCGGGACGACGGGGTCCGGGCCAACGTCCTGACTTTC. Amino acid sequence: CASSQTRDDGVRANVLTF.

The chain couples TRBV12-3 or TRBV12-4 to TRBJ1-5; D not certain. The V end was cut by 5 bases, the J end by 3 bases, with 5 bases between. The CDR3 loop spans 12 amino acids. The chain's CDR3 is CASSQYNQPQHF. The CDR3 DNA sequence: TGTGCCAGCAGTCAGTACAATCAGCCCCAGCATTTT.

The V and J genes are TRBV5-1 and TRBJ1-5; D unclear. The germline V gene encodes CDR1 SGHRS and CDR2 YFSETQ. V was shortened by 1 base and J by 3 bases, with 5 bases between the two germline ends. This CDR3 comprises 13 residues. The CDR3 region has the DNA TGCGCCAGCAGCTTGAGTCCCAATCAGCCCCAGCATTTT. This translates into CASSLSPNQPQHF.

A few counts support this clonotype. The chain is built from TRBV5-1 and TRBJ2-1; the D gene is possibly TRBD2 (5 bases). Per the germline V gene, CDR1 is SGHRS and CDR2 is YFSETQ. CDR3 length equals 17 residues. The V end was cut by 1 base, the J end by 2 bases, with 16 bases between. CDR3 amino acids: CASSLNEGRYPYNEQFF. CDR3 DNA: TGCGCCAGCAGCTTGAATGAGGGCCGATATCCCTACAATGAGCAGTTCTTC. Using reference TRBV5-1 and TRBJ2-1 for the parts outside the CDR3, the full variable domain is KAGVTQTPRYLIKTRGQQVTLSCSPISGHRSVSWYQQTPGQGLQFLFEYFSETQRNKGNFPGRFSGRQFSNSRSEMNVSTLELGDSALYLCASSLNEGRYPYNEQFFGPGTRLTVL.

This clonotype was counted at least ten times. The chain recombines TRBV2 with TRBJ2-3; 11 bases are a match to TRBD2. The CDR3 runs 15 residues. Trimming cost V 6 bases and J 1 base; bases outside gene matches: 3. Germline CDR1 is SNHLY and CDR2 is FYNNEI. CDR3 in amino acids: CASRPGLAGTDTQYF. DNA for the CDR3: TGTGCCAGCAGGCCGGGACTAGCGGGCACAGATACGCAGTATTTT.

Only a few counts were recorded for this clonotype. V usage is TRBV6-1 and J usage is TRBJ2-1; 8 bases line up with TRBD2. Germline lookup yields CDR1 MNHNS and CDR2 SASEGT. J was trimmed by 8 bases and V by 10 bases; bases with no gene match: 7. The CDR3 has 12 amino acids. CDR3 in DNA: TGTGCCATTATGGCCGGGGGGGATGAGCAGTTCTTC. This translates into CAIMAGGDEQFF.

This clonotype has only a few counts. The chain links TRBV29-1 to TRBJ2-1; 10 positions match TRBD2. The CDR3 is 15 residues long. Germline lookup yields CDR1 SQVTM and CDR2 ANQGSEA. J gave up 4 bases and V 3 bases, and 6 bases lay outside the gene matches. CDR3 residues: CSVDATSGVYNEQFF. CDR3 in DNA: TGCAGCGTTGACGCTACTAGCGGGGTGTACAATGAGCAGTTCTTC.

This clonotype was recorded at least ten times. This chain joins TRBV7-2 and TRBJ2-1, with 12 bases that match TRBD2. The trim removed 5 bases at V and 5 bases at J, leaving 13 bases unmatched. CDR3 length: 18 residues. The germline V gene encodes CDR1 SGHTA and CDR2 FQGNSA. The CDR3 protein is CASSPSGLAGPTDNEQFF. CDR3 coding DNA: TGTGCCAGCAGCCCATCAGGACTAGCGGGGCCTACGGACAATGAGCAGTTCTTC.

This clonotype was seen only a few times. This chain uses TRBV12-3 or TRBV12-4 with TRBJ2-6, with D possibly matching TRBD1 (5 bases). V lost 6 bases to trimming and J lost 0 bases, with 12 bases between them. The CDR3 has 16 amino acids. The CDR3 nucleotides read TGTGCCAGCAGAGGACACCTACTCTCTGGGGCCAACGTCCTGACTTTC. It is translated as CASRGHLLSGANVLTF.

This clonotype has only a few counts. CDR3 DNA sequence: TGTGCCAGCAGCTTCACCTACAGGGATCGGGTGAATGAAAAACTGTTTTTT. It encodes CASSFTYRDRVNEKLFF. The rearrangement joins TRBV5-5 to TRBJ1-4, with a possible D match to TRBD1 (6 bases). The CDR3 spans 17 residues. Between the trimmed V and J ends, which lost 2 bases and 5 bases, there was a span of 19 bases. CDR1 is SGHKS and CDR2 is YYEKEE in the germline V gene (reference sequence). The variable domain in full, completed from reference TRBV5-5 and TRBJ1-4, reads DAGVTQSPTHLIKTRGQQVTLRCSPISGHKSVSWYQQVLGQGPQFIFQYYEKEERGRGNFPDRFSARQFPNYSSELNVNALLLGDSALYLCASSFTYRDRVNEKLFFGSGTQLSVL.

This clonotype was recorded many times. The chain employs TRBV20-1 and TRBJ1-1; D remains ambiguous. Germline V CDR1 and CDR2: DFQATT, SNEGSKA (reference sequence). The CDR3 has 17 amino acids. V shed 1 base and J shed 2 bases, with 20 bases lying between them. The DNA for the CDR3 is TGCAGTGCTAGAGGCCTCAAGGCGGGTTTATTTAACACTGAAGCTTTCTTT. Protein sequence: CSARGLKAGLFNTEAFF.

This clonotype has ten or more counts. In nucleotides, the CDR3 is TGCAGTGTTACCGGGACAGTGAACTACGAGCAGTACTTC. Amino acids: CSVTGTVNYEQYF. The chain has TRBV20-1 and TRBJ2-7; 7 bases fit TRBD1. There are 13 residues in the CDR3. Per the germline V gene, CDR1 is DFQATT and CDR2 is SNEGSKA (reference sequence). Losses at the gene ends were 7 bases for V and 3 bases for J; bases not matched to a gene: 9.

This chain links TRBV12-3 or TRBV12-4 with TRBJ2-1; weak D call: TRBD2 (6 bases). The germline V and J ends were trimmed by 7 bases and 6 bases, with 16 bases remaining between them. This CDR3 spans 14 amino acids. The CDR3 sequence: CASTAGTGTNEQFF. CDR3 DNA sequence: TGTGCCAGCACCGCCGGGACTGGGACCAATGAGCAGTTCTTC.

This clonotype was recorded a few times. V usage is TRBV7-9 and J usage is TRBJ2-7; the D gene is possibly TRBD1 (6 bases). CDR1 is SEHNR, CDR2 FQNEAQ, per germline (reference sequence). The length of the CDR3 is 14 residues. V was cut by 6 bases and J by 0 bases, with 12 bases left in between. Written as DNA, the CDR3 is TGTGCCAGCAGATCCGACAGGCCCTCCTACGAGCAGTACTTC. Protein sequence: CASRSDRPSYEQYF.

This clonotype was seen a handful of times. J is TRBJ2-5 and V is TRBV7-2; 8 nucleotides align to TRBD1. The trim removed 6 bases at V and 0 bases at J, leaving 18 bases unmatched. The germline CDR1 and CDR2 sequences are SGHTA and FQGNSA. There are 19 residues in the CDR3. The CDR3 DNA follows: TGTGCCAGCAGTCAAAATCCCGCAGGGGGCCCTTCGTACCAAGAGACCCAGTACTTC. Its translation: CASSQNPAGGPSYQETQYF.

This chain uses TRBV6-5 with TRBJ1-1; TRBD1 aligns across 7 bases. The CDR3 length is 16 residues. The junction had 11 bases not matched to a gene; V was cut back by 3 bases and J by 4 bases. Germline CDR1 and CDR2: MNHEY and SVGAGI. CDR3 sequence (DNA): TGTGCCAGCAGTTATGTCTTCAGGGGGAAATCCACTGAAGCTTTCTTT. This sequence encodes CASSYVFRGKSTEAFF.

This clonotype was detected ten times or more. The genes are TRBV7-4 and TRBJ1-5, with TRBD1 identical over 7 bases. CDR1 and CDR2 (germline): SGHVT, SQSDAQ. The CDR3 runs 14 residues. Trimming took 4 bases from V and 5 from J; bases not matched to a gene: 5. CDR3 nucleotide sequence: TGTGCCAGCAGCTACCCTCAGGGGGATCAGCCCCAGCATTTT. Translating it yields CASSYPQGDQPQHF.